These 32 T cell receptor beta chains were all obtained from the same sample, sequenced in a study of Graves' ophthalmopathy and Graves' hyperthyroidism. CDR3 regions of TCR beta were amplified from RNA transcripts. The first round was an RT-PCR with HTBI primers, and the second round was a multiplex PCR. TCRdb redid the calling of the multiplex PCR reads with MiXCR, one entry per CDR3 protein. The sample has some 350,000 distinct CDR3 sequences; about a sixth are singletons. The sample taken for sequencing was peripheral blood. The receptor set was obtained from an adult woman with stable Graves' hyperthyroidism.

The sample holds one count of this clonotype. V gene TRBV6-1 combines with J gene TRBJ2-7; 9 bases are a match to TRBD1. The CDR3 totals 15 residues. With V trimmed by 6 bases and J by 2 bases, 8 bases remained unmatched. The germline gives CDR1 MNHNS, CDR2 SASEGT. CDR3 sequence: CASRNHRGRPYEQYF. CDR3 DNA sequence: TGTGCCAGCAGGAACCACAGGGGGCGCCCCTACGAGCAGTACTTC.

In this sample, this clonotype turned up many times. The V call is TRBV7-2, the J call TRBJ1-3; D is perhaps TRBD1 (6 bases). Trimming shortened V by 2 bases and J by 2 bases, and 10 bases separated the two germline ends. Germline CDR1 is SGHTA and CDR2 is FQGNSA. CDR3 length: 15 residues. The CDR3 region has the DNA TGTGCCAGCAGCTTATGGGGGGCGCCTGGAAACACCATATATTTT. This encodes CASSLWGAPGNTIYF.

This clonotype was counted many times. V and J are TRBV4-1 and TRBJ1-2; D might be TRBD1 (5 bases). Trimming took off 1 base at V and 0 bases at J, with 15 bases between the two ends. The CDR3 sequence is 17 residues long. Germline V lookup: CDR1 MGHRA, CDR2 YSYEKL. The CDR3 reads CASSQAGIRGANYGYTF. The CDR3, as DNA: TGCGCCAGCAGCCAAGCCGGGATAAGGGGAGCTAACTATGGCTACACCTTC.

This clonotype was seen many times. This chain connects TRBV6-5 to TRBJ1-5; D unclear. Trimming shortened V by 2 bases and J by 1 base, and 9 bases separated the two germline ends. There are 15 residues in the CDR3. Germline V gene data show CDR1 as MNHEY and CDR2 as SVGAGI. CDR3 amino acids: CASSYEPDSNQPQHF. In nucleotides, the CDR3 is TGTGCCAGCAGTTACGAGCCGGACAGCAATCAGCCCCAGCATTTT.

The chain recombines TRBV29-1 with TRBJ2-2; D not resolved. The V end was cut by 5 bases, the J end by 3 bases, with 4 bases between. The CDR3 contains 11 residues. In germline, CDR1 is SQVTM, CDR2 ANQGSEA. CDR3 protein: CSVLYTGELFF. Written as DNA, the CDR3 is TGCAGCGTTCTATACACCGGGGAGCTGTTTTTT.

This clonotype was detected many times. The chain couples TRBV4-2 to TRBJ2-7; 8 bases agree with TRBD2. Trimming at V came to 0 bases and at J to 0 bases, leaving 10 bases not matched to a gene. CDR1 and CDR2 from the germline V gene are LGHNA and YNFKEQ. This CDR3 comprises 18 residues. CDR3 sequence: CASSQERLAGSSSYEQYF. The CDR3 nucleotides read TGTGCCAGCAGCCAAGAGCGGCTAGCGGGCTCAAGCTCCTACGAGCAGTACTTC.

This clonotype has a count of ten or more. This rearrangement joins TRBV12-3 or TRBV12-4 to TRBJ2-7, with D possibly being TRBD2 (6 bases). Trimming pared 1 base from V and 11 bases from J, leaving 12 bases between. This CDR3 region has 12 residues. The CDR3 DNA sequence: TGTGCCAGCAGTTTAGTGCTAGCGTGGAAGTACTTC. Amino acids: CASSLVLAWKYF.

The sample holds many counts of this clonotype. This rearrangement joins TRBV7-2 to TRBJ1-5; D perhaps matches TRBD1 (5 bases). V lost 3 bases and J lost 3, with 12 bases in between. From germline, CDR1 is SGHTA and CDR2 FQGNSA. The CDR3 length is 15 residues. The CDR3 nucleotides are TGTGCCAGCAGCTTCCTAGGGGTCTCCAATCAGCCCCAGCATTTT. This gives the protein CASSFLGVSNQPQHF. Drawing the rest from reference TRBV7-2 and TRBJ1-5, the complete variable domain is GAGVSQSPSNKVTEKGKDVELRCDPISGHTALYWYRQSLGQGLEFLIYFQGNSAPDKSGLPSDRFSAERTGGSVSTLTIQRTQQEDSAVYLCASSFLGVSNQPQHFGDGTRLSIL.

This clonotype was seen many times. CDR3 in DNA: TGTGCCAGCAGTCCATCTGGGGCCAACGTCCTGACTTTC. Its protein product is CASSPSGANVLTF. The chain links TRBV28 to TRBJ2-6, with D uncertain. This CDR3 spans 13 amino acids. V dropped 5 bases and J dropped 1 base, with 3 bases sitting between them. CDR1 is MDHEN, CDR2 SYDVKM, per germline. Together with reference TRBV28 and TRBJ2-6, the CDR3 gives the full variable domain: DVKVTQSSRYLVKRTGEKVFLECVQDMDHENMFWYRQDPGLGLRLIYFSYDVKMKEKGDIPEGYSVSREKKERFSLILESASTNQTSMYLCASSPSGANVLTFGAGSRLTVL.

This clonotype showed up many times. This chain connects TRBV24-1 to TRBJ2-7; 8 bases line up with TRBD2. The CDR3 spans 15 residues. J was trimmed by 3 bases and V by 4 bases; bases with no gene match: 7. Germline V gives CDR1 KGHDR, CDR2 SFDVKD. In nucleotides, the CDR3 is TGTGCCACCAGTGAGAAGCGGGAGTGTTTCTACGAGCAGTACTTC. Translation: CATSEKRECFYEQYF.

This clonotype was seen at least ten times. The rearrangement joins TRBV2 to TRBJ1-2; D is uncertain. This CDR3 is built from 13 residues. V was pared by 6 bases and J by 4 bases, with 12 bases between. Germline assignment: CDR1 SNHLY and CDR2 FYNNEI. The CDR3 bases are TGTGCCAGCAGGCAGACCCAAACCTATGGCTACACCTTC. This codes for CASRQTQTYGYTF.

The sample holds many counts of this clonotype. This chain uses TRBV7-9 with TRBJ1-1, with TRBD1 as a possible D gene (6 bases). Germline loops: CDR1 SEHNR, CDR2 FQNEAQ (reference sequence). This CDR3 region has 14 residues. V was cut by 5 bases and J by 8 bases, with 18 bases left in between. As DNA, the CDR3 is TGTGCCAGCAGCCCGAAAGACAGGACGGGCGAAGCTTTCTTT. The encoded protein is CASSPKDRTGEAFF. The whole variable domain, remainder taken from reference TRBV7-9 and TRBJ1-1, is DTGVSQNPRHKITKRGQNVTFRCDPISEHNRLYWYRQTLGQGPEFLTYFQNEAQLEKSRLLSDRFSAERPKGSFSTLEIQRTEQGDSAMYLCASSPKDRTGEAFFGQGTRLTVV.

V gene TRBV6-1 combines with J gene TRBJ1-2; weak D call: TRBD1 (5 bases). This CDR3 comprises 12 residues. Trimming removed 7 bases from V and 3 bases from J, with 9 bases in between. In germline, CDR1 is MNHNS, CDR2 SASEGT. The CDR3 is CASKRGYYGYTF. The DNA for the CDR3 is TGTGCCAGCAAGAGGGGATACTATGGCTACACCTTC.

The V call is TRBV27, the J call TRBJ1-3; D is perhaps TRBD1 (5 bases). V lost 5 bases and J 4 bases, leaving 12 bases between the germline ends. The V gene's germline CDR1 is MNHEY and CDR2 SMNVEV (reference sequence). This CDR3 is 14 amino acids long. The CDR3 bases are TGTGCCAGCAGTCCATCCCACAGGGGAAACACCATATATTTT. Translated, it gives CASSPSHRGNTIYF.

In DNA form, the CDR3 reads TGCAGCGTTGAGGGCAAACGGATGGGTCAGTACTACGAGCAGTACTTC. Translating it yields CSVEGKRMGQYYEQYF. This chain uses TRBV29-1 with TRBJ2-7; D gene unclear. V lost 3 bases and J 3 bases, leaving 21 bases between the germline ends. The CDR3 has 16 amino acids. Germline assignment: CDR1 SQVTM and CDR2 ANQGSEA.

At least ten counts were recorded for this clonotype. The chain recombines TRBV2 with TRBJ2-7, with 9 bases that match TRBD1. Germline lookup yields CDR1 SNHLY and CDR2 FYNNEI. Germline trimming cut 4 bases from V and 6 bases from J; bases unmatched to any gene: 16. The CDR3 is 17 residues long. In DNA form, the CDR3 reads TGTGCCAGCAGTGCGGGACCTCCGGGACAGGGAATGGGCGAGCAGTACTTC. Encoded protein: CASSAGPPGQGMGEQYF.

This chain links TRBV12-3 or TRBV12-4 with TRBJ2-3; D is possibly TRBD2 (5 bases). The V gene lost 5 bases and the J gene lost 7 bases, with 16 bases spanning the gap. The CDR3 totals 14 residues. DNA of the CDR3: TGTGCCAGCAGTCCTTCGGATGGGAGAAATACGCAGTATTTT. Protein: CASSPSDGRNTQYF.

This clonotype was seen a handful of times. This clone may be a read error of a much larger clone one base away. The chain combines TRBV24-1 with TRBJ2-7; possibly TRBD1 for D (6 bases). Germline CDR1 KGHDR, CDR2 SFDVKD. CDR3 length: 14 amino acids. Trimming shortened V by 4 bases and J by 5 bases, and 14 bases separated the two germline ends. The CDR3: CATSDRRQADEQYF. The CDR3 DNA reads TGTGCCACCAGTGACCGTCGACAGGCTGACGAGCAGTACTTC.

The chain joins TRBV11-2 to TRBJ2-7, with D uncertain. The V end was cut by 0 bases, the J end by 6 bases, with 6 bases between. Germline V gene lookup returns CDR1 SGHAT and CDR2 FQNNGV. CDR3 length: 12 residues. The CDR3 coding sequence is TGTGCCAGCAGCTTAGATTATGGCGAGCAGTACTTC. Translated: CASSLDYGEQYF.

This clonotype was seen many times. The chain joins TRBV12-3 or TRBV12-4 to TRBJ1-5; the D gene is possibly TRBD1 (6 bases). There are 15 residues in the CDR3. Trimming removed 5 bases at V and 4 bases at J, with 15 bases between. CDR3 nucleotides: TGTGCCAGCAGTACCTTCGGGGGGCCGAATCAGCCCCAGCATTTT. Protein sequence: CASSTFGGPNQPQHF.

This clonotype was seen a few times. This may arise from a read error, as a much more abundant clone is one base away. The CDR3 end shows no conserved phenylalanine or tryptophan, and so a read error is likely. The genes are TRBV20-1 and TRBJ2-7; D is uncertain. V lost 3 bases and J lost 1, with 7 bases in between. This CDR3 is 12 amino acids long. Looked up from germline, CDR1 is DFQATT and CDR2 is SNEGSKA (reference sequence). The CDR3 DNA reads TGCAGTGCTAGTCCGAGTTCCTACGAGCAGTACTCC. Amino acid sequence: CSASPSSYEQYS.

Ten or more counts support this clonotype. This chain's CDR3 is CASSSNGVYEQYF. CDR3 in DNA: TGTGCCAGCAGCTCAAACGGGGTCTACGAGCAGTACTTC. The chain recombines TRBV11-2 with TRBJ2-7; weak D call: TRBD2 (5 bases). V dropped 4 bases and J dropped 3 bases, with 10 bases sitting between them. The CDR3 length is 13 residues. Germline V gives CDR1 SGHAT, CDR2 FQNNGV.

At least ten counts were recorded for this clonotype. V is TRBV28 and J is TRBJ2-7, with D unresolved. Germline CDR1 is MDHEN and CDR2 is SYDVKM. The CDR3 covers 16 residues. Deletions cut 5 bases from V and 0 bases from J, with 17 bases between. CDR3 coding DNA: TGTGCCAGCAGTACAACCTGGCAGGCGAGCTCCTACGAGCAGTACTTC. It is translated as CASSTTWQASSYEQYF.

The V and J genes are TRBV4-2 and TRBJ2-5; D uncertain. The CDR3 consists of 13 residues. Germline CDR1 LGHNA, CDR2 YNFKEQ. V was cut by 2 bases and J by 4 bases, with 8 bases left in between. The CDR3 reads CASSQQHIETQYF. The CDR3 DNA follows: TGTGCCAGCAGCCAACAACACATAGAGACCCAGTACTTC.

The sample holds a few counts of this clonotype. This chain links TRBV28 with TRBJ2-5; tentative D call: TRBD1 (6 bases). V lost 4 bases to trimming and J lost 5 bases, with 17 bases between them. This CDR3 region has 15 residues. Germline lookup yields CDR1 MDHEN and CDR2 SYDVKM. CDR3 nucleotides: TGTGCCAGCAGTTCCAGTACGAGGGGGACGGAGACCCAGTACTTC. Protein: CASSSSTRGTETQYF.

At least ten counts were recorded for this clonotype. CDR3 region: CASSLNPDYEQYF. The CDR3 region has the DNA TGTGCCAGCAGCTTAAACCCAGACTACGAGCAGTACTTC. V gene TRBV11-2 combines with J gene TRBJ2-7, with D hard to call. The germline V gene has CDR1 SGHAT and CDR2 FQNNGV. Trimming cost V 2 bases and J 3 bases, with 8 bases left between them. This CDR3 spans 13 amino acids.

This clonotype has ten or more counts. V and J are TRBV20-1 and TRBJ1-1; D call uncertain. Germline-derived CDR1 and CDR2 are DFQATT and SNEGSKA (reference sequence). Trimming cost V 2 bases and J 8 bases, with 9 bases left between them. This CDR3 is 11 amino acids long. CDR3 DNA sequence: TGCAGTGCTAGAATTCAAACCGAAGCTTTCTTT. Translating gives CSARIQTEAFF.

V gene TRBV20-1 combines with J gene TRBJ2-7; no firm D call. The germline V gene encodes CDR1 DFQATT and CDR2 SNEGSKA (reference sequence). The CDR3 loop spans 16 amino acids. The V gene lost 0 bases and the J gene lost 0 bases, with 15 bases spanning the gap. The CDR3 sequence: CSARDLVVTSSYEQYF. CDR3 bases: TGCAGTGCTAGAGATCTCGTGGTTACAAGCTCCTACGAGCAGTACTTC.

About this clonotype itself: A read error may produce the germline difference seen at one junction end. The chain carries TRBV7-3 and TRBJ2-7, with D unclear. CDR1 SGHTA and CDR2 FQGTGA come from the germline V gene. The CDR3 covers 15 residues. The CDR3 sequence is CASSLTAGSSYEQCF. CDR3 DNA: TGTGCCAGCAGCTTAACAGCAGGCAGCTCCTACGAGCAGTGCTTC.

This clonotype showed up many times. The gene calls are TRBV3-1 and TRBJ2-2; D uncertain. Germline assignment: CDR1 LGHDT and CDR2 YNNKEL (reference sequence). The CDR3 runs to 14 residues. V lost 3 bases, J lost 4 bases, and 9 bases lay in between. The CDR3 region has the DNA TGTGCCAGCAGCCACAGATCGGGCACCGGGGAGCTGTTTTTT. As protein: CASSHRSGTGELFF. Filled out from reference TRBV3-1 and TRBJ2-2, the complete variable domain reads DTAVSQTPKYLVTQMGNDKSIKCEQNLGHDTMYWYKQDSKKFLKIMFSYNNKELIINETVPNRFSPKSPDKAHLNLHINSLELGDSAVYFCASSHRSGTGELFFGEGSRLTVL.

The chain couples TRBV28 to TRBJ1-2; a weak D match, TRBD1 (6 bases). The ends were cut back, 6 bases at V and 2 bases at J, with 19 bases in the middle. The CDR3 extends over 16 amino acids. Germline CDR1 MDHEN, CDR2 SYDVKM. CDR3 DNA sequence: TGTGCCAGCAGCTCGGGGGGCGGTGGTATGAACTATGGCTACACCTTC. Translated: CASSSGGGGMNYGYTF.

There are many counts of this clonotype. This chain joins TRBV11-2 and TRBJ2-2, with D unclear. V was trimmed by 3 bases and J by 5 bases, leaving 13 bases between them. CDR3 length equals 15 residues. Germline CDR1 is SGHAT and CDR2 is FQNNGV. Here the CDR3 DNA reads TGTGCCAGCAGCTTTGGAGACACGCGTACCGGGGAGCTGTTTTTT. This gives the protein CASSFGDTRTGELFF.